The clone carrying this T cell receptor beta chain was seen only a few times. This sample was taken from a study of CD8 T cells in ankylosing spondylitis. MiXCR, applied by TCRdb to the 5' RACE reads, yields one record per CDR3 protein. This sample has about 280,000 distinct CDR3 sequences, with around 18% found just once. CDR1 is DFQATT and CDR2 is SNEGSKA in the germline V gene (reference sequence). This CDR3 region has 10 residues. The V and J ends lost 5 bases and 8 bases respectively, with 9 bases between them. The chain has TRBV20-1 and TRBJ1-2; tentative D call: TRBD1 (5 bases). This clonotype was obtained from a male donor with ankylosing spondylitis or in good health (not recorded which). Input material: blood, either unsorted or a sorted T cell fraction (not recorded which). The CDR3 DNA is TGCAGTGCTTGGGACTTAGGCTACACCTTC. It yields the protein CSAWDLGYTF.